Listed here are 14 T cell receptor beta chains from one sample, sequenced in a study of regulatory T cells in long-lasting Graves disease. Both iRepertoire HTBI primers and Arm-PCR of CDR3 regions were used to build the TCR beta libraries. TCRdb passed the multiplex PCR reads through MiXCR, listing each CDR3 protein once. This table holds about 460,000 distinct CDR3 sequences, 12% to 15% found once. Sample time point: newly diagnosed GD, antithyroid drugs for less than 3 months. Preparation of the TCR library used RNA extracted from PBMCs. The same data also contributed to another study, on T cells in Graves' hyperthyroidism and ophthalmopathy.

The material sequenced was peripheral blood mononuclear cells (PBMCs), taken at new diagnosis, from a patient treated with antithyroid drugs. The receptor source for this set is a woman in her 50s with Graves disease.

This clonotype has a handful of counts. CDR3 coding DNA: TGTGCCTGGAGTGGGCGTCTTAGCACAGATACGCAGTATTTT. It codes for CAWSGRLSTDTQYF. The chain joins TRBV30 to TRBJ2-3; no clear D. The CDR3 sequence is 14 residues long. CDR1 is GTSNPN and CDR2 is SVGIG in the germline V gene (reference sequence). V was pared by 1 base and J by 0 bases, with 8 bases between.

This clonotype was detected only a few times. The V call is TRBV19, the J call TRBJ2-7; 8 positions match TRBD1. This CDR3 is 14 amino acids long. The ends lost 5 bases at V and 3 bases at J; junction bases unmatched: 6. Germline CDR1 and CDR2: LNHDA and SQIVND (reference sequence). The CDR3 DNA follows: TGTGCCAGTAGTGCAGGACAGGGTGGCTACGAGCAGTACTTC. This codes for CASSAGQGGYEQYF.

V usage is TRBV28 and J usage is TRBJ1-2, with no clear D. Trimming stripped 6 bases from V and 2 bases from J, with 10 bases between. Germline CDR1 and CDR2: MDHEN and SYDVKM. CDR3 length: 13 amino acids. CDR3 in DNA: TGTGCCAGCAGCTCCCCCCAGAACTATGGCTACACCTTC. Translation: CASSSPQNYGYTF.

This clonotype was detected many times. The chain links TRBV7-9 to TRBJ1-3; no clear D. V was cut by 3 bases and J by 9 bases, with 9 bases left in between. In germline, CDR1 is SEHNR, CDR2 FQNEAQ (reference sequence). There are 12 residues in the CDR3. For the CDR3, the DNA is TGTGCCAGCAGCTTCCGAGAGGCCACCATATATTTT. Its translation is CASSFREATIYF. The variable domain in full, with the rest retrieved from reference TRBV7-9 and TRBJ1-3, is DTGVSQNPRHKITKRGQNVTFRCDPISEHNRLYWYRQTLGQGPEFLTYFQNEAQLEKSRLLSDRFSAERPKGSFSTLEIQRTEQGDSAMYLCASSFREATIYFGEGSWLTVV.

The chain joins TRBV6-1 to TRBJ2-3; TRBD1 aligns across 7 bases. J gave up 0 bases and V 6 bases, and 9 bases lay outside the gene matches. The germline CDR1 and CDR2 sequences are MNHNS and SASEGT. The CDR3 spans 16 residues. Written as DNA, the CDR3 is TGTGCCAGCAGCCTCAGGACAGGAGCTAGCACAGATACGCAGTATTTT. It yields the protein CASSLRTGASTDTQYF.

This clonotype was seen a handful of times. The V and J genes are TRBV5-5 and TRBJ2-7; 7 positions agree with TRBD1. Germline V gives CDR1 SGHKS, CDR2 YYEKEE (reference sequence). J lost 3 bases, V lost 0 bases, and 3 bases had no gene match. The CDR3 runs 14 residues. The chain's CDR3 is CASSLEGTDYEQYF. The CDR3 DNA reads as TGTGCCAGCAGCTTGGAGGGGACAGACTACGAGCAGTACTTC. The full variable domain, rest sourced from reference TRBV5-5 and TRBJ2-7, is DAGVTQSPTHLIKTRGQQVTLRCSPISGHKSVSWYQQVLGQGPQFIFQYYEKEERGRGNFPDRFSARQFPNYSSELNVNALLLGDSALYLCASSLEGTDYEQYFGPGTRLTVT.

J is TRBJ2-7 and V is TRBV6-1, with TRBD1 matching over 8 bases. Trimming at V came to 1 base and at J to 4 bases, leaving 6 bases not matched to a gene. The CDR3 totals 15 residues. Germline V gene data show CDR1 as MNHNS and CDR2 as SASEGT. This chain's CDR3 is CASSEEAGQGYEQYF. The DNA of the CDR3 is TGTGCCAGCAGTGAAGAGGCCGGACAGGGATACGAGCAGTACTTC.

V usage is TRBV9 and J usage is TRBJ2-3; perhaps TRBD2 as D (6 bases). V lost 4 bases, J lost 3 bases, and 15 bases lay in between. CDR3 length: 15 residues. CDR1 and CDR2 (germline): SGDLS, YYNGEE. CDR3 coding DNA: TGTGCCAGCAGCACCTCCGGGGCGGGGACAGATACGCAGTATTTT. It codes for CASSTSGAGTDTQYF. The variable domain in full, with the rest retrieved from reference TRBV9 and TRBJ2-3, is DSGVTQTPKHLITATGQRVTLRCSPRSGDLSVYWYQQSLDQGLQFLIQYYNGEERAKGNILERFSAQQFPDLHSELNLSSLELGDSALYFCASSTSGAGTDTQYFGPGTRLTVL.

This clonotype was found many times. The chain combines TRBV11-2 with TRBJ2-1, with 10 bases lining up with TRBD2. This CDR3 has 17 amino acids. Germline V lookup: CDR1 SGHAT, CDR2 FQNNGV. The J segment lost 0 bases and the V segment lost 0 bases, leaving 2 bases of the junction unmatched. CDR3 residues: CASSLELAGNSYNEQFF. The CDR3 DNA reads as TGTGCCAGCAGCTTAGAACTAGCGGGGAACTCCTACAATGAGCAGTTCTTC. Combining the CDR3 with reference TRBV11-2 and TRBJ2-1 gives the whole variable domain EAGVAQSPRYKIIEKRQSVAFWCNPISGHATLYWYQQILGQGPKLLIQFQNNGVVDDSQLPKDRFSAERLKGVDSTLKIQPAKLEDSAVYLCASSLELAGNSYNEQFFGPGTRLTVL.

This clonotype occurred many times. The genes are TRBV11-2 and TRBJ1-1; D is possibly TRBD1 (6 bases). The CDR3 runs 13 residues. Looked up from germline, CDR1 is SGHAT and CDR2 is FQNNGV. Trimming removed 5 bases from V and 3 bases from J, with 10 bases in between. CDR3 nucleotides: TGTGCCAGCAGCCCACAGGGAGACACTGAAGCTTTCTTT. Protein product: CASSPQGDTEAFF. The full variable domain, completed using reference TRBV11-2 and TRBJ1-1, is EAGVAQSPRYKIIEKRQSVAFWCNPISGHATLYWYQQILGQGPKLLIQFQNNGVVDDSQLPKDRFSAERLKGVDSTLKIQPAKLEDSAVYLCASSPQGDTEAFFGQGTRLTVV.

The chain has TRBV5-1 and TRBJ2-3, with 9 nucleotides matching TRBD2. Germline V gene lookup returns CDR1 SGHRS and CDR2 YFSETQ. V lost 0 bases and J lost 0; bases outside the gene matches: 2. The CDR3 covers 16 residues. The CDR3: CASSLGAGGSTDTQYF. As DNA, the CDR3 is TGCGCCAGCAGCTTGGGAGCGGGAGGAAGCACAGATACGCAGTATTTT.

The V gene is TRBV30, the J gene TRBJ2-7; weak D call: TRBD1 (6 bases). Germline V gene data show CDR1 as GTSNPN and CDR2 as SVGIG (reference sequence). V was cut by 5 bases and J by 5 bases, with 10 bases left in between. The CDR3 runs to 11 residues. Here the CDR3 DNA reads TGTGCCTGGGGAACAGGGCACGAGCAGTACTTC. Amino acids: CAWGTGHEQYF. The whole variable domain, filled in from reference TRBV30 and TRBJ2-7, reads SQTIHQWPATLVQPVGSPLSLECTVEGTSNPNLYWYRQAAGRGLQLLFYSVGIGQISSEVPQNLSASRPQDRQFILSSKKLLLSDSGFYLCAWGTGHEQYFGPGTRLTVT.

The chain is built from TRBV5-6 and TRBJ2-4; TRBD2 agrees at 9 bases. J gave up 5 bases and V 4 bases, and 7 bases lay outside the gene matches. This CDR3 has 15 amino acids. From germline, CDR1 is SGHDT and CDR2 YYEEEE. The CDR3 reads CASSKSSGSQNIQYF. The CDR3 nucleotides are TGTGCCAGCAGCAAGAGTAGCGGGAGCCAAAACATTCAGTACTTC.

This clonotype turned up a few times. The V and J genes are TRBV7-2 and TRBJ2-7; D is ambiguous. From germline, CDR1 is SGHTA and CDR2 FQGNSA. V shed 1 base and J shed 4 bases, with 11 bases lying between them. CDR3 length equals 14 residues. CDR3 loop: CASSLDGFRYEQYF. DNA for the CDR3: TGTGCCAGCAGCTTAGACGGTTTTAGGTACGAGCAGTACTTC.